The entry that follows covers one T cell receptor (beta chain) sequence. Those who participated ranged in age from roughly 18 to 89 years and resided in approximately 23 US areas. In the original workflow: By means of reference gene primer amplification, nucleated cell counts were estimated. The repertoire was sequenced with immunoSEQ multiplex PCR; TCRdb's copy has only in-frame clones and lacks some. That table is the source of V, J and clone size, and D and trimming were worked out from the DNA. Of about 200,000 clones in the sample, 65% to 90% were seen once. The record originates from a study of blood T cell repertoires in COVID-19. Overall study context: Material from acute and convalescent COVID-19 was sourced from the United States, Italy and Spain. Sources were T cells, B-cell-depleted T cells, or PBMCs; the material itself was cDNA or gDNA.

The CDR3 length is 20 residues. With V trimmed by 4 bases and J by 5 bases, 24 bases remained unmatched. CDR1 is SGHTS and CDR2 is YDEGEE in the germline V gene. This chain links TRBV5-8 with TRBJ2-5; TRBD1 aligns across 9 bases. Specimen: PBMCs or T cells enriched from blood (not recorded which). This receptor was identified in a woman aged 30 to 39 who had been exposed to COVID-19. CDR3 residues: CASSRWVGDREVWIRETQYF. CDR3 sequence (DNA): TGTGCCAGCAGCCGCTGGGTGGGGGACAGGGAGGTATGGATTAGGGAGACCCAGTACTTC.